This T cell receptor (beta chain) was observed in a study of T cells in Graves' hyperthyroidism and ophthalmopathy. The study left out patients who had uncontrolled infection, other autoimmune disease, pregnancy or lactation. The diagnoses drew upon clinical symptoms, serum thyroxine and TRAb, thyroid ultrasound and orbital computed tomography. Amplification targeted TCR beta CDR3 regions from RNA transcripts. The TCR CDR3 first-round RT-PCR relied on the HTBI primer set. TCRdb reprocessed the multiplex PCR reads with MiXCR, giving one entry per CDR3 protein. The sample has roughly 500,000 distinct CDR3 sequences, under 60% seen once. V lost 1 base and J lost 4; bases outside the gene matches: 0. The CDR3 extends over 12 amino acids. Per germline, CDR1 DFQATT and CDR2 SNEGSKA (reference sequence). In this sample, this clonotype turned up many times. Its specificity is unknown. Findings and caveats of the study: Ophthalmopathy was identified by the model a median about 6.4 months ahead of onset. Most thyroid clonotypes that were expanded above 0.001 also turned up in blood.

The J gene is TRBJ2-7, the V gene TRBV20-1, with 8 nucleotides matching TRBD2. The source material was peripheral blood or thyroid tissue (not recorded which). The TCR sequence derives from an adult woman with Graves' disease, either hyperthyroidism or ophthalmopathy (not recorded which). As DNA, the CDR3 is TGCAGTGCTAGAGCGGGAGGGTACGAGCAGTACTTC. This translates into CSARAGGYEQYF.